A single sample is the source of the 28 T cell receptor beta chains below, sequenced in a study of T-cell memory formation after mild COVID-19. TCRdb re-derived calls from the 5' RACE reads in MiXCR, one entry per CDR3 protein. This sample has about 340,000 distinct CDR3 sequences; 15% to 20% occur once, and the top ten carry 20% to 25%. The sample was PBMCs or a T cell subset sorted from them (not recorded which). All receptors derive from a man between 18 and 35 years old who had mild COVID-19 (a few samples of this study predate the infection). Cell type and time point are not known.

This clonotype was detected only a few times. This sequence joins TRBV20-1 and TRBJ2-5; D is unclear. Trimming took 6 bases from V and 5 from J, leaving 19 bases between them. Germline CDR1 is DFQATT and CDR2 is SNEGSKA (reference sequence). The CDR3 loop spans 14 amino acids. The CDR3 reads CSAPPSYVQETQYF. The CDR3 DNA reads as TGCAGTGCCCCCCCCAGCTATGTTCAGGAGACCCAGTACTTC.

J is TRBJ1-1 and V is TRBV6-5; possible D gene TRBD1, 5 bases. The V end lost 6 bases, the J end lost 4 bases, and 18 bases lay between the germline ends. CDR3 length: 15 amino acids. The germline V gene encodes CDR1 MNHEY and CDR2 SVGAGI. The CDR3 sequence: CASSPGGGEVTEAFF. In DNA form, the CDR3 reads TGTGCCAGCAGCCCTGGGGGAGGGGAGGTCACTGAAGCTTTCTTT.

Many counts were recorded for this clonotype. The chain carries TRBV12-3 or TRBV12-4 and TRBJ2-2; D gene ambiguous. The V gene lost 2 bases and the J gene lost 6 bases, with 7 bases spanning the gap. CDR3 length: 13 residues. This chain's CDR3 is CASSLNRAGELFF. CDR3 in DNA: TGTGCCAGCAGTTTAAATCGGGCCGGGGAGCTGTTTTTT.

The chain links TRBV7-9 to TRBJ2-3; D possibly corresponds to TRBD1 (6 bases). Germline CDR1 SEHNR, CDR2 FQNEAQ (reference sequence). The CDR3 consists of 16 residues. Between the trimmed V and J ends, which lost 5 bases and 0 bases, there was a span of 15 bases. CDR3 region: CASSPLGRGSTDTQYF. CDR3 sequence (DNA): TGTGCCAGCAGCCCCCTCGGCAGGGGTAGCACAGATACGCAGTATTTT.

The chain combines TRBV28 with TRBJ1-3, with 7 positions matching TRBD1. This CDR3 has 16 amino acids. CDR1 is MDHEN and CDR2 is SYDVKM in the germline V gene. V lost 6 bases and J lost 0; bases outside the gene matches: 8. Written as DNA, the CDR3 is TGTGCCAGCAGCCGGGACAGAACCCTCTCTGGAAACACCATATATTTT. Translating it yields CASSRDRTLSGNTIYF.

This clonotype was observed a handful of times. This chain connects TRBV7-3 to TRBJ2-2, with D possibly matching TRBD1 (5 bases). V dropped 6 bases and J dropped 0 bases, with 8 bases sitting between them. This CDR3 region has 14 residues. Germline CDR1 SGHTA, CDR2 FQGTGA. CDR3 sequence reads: CASRLGANTGELFF. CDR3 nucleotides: TGTGCCAGCAGGCTAGGGGCGAACACCGGGGAGCTGTTTTTT. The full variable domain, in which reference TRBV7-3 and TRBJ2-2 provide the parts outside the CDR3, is GAGVSQTPSNKVTEKGKYVELRCDPISGHTALYWYRQSLGQGPEFLIYFQGTGAADDSGLPNDRFFAVRPEGSVSTLKIQRTERGDSAVYLCASRLGANTGELFFGEGSRLTVL.

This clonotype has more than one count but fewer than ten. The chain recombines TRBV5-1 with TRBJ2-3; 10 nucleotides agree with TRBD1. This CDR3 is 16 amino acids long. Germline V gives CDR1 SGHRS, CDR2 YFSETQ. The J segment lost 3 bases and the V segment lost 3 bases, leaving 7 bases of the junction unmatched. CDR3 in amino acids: CASSSMTGGGTDTQYF. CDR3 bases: TGCGCCAGCAGCTCTATGACAGGGGGCGGGACAGATACGCAGTATTTT. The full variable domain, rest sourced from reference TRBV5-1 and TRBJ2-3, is KAGVTQTPRYLIKTRGQQVTLSCSPISGHRSVSWYQQTPGQGLQFLFEYFSETQRNKGNFPGRFSGRQFSNSRSEMNVSTLELGDSALYLCASSSMTGGGTDTQYFGPGTRLTVL.

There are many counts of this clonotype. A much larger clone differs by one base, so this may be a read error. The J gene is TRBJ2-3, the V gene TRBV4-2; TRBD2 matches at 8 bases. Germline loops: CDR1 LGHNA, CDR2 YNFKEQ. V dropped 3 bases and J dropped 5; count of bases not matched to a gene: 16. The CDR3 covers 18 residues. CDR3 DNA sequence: TGTGCCAGCAGCCACGATGTTGTGGGACTAGGTATTCAAGATACGCAGTATTTT. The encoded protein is CASSHDVVGLGIQDTQYF.

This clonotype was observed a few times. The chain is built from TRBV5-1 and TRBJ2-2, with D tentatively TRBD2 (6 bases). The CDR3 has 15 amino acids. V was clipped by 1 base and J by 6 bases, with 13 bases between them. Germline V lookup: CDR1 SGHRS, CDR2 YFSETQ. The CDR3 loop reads CASSLWGGVPGELFF. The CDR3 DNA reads TGCGCCAGCAGCTTGTGGGGAGGAGTACCCGGGGAGCTGTTTTTT. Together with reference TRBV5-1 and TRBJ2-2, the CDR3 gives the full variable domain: KAGVTQTPRYLIKTRGQQVTLSCSPISGHRSVSWYQQTPGQGLQFLFEYFSETQRNKGNFPGRFSGRQFSNSRSEMNVSTLELGDSALYLCASSLWGGVPGELFFGEGSRLTVL.

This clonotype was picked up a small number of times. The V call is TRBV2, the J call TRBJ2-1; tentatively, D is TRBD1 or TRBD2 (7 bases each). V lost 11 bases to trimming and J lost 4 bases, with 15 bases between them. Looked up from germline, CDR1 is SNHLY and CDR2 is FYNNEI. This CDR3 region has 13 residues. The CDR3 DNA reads TGTGCCGGGGGGGGACAGAGATACAATGAGCAGTTCTTC. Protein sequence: CAGGGQRYNEQFF.

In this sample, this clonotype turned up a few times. The CDR3 loop reads CASSQVSINEGGFNYGYTF. CDR3 DNA: TGCGCCAGCAGCCAAGTGTCAATTAACGAGGGAGGCTTTAACTATGGCTACACCTTC. The rearrangement links TRBV4-3 to TRBJ1-2; D remains ambiguous. Looked up from germline, CDR1 is LGHNA and CDR2 is YSLEER. CDR3 length: 19 amino acids. V shed 1 base and J shed 1 base, with 22 bases lying between them.

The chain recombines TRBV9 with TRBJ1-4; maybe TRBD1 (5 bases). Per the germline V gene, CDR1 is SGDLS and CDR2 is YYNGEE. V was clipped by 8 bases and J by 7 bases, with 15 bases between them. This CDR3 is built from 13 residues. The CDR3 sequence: CASRGGTGEKLFF. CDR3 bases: TGTGCCAGTCGGGGGGGTACCGGTGAAAAACTGTTTTTT.

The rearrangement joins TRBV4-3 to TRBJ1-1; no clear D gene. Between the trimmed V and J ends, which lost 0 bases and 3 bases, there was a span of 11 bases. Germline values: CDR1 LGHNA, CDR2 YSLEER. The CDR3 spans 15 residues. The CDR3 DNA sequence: TGCGCCAGCAGCCAAGAGCCGGGAGAGGACACTGAAGCTTTCTTT. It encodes CASSQEPGEDTEAFF.

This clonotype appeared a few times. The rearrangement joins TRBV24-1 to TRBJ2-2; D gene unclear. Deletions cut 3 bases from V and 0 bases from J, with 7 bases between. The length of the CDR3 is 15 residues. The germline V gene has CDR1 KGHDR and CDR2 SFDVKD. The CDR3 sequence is CATSDSKSNTGELFF. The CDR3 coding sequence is TGTGCCACCAGTGATAGTAAATCGAACACCGGGGAGCTGTTTTTT.

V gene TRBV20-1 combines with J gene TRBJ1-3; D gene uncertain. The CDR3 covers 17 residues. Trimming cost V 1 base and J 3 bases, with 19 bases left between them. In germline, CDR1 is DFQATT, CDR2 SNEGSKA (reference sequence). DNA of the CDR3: TGCAGTGCTAGAGGCCCTCCCGGAGGGAAATATGGAAACACCATATATTTT. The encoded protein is CSARGPPGGKYGNTIYF.

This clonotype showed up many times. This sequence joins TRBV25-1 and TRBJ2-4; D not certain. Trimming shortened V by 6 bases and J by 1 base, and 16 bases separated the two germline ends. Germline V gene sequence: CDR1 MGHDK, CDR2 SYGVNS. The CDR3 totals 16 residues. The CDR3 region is CASRALGQEAKNIQYF. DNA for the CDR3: TGTGCCAGCAGGGCGCTCGGTCAGGAGGCCAAAAACATTCAGTACTTC.

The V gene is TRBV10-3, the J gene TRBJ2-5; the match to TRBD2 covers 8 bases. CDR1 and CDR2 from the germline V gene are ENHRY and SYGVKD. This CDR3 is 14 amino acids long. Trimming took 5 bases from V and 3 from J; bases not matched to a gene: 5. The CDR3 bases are TGTGCCATCAGTTTCCCGGGGGGGGAAGAGACCCAGTACTTC. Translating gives CAISFPGGEETQYF.

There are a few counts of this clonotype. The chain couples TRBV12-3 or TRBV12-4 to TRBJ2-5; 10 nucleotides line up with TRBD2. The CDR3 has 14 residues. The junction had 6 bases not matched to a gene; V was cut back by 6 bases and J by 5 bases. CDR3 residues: CASSQRGGYETQYF. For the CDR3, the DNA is TGTGCCAGCAGCCAGCGGGGGGGCTATGAGACCCAGTACTTC.

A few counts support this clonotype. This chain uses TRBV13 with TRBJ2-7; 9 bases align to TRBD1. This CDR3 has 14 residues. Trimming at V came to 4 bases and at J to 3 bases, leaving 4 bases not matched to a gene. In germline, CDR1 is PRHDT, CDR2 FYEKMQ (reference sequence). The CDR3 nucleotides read TGTGCCAGCAGCTCAGAGGACAGGGGCTACGAGCAGTACTTC. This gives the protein CASSSEDRGYEQYF.

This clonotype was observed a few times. Here the CDR3 DNA reads TGCAGTGCTAGCAAACCGGGATTCTATGGCTACACCTTC. Its protein is CSASKPGFYGYTF. This sequence joins TRBV20-1 and TRBJ1-2, with no clear D. The CDR3 loop spans 13 amino acids. The germline V and J ends were trimmed by 3 bases and 4 bases, with 12 bases remaining between them. Germline V gene sequence: CDR1 DFQATT, CDR2 SNEGSKA (reference sequence).

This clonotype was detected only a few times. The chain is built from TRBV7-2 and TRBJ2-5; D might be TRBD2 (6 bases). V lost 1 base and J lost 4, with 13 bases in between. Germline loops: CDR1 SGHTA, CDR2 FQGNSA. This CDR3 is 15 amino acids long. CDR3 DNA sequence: TGTGCCAGCAGCTTAGTGGGGGGAGTAGGAGAGACCCAGTACTTC. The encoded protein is CASSLVGGVGETQYF.

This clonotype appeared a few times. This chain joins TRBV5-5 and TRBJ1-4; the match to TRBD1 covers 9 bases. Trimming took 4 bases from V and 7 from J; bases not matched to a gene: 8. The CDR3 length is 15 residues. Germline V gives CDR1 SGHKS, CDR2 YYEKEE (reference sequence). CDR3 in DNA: TGTGCCAGCAGCACGTACAGGGGGCAGGGTGAAAAACTGTTTTTT. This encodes CASSTYRGQGEKLFF.

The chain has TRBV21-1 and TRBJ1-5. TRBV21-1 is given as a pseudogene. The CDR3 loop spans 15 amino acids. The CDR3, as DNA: TGTGCCAGCAGCAAAGATTCGTATAGCAATCAGCCCCAGCATTTT. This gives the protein CASSKDSYSNQPQHF.

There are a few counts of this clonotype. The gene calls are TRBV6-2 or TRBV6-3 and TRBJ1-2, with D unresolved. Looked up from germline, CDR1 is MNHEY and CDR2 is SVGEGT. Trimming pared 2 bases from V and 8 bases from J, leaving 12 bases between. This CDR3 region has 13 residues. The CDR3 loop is CASSYAEASGYTF. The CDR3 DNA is TGTGCCAGCAGTTACGCAGAGGCGTCCGGCTACACCTTC.

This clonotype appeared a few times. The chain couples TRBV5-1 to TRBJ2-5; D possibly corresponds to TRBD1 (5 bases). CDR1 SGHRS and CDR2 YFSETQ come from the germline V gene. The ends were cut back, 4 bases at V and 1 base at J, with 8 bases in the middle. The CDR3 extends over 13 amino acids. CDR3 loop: CASSEQAQETQYF. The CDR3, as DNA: TGCGCCAGCAGCGAACAGGCCCAAGAGACCCAGTACTTC.

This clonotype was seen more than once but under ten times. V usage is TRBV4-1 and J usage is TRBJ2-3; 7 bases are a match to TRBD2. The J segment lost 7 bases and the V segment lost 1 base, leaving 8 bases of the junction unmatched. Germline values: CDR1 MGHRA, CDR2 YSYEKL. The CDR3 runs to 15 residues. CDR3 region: CASSQAGGRANTQYF. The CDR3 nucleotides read TGCGCCAGCAGCCAAGCCGGGGGGAGGGCGAATACGCAGTATTTT.

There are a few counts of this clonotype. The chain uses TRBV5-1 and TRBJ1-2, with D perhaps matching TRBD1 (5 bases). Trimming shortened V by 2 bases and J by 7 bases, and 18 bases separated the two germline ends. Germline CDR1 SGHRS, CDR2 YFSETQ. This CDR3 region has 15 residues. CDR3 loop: CASSFVGAPRGGYTF. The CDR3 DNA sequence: TGCGCCAGCAGCTTCGTCGGGGCTCCCCGAGGTGGCTACACCTTC.

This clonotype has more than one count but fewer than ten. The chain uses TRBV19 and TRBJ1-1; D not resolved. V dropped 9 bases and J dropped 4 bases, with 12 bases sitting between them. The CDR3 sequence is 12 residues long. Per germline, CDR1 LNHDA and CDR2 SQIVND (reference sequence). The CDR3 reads CARPEPLTEAFF. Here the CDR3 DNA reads TGTGCCAGGCCGGAACCTCTCACTGAAGCTTTCTTT.